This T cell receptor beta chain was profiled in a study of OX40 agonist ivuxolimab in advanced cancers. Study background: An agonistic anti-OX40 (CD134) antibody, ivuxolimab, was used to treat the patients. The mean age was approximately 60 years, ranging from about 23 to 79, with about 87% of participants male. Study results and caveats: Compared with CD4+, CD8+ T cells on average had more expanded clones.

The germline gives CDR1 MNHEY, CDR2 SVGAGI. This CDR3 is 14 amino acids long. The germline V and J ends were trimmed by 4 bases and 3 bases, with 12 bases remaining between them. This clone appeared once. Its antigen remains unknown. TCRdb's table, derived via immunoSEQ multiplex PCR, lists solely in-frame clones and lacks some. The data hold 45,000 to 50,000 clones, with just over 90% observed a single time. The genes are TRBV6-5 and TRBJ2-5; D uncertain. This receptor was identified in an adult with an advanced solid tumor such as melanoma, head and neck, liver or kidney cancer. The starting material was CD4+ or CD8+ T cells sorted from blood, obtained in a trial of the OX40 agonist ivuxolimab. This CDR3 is CASSSSEPKETQYF. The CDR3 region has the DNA TGTGCCAGCAGTTCCTCGGAGCCCAAAGAGACCCAGTACTTC.